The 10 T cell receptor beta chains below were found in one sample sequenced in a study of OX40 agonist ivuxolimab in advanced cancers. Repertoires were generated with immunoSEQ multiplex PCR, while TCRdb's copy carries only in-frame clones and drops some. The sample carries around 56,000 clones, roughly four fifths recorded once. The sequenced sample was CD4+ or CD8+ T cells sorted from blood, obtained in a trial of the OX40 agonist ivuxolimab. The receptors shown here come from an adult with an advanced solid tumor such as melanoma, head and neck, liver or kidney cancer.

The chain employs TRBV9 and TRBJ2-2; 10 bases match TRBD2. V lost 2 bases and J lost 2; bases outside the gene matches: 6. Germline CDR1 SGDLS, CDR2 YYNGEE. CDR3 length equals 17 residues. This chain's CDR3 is CASSVGTSGVNTGELFF. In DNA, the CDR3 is TGTGCCAGCAGCGTGGGAACTAGCGGGGTTAACACCGGGGAGCTGTTTTTT.

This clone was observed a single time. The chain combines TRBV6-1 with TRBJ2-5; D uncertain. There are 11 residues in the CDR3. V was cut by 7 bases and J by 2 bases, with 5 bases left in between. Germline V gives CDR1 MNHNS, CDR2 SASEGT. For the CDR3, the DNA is TGTGCCAGCACCGAACAAGAGACCCAGTACTTC. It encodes CASTEQETQYF.

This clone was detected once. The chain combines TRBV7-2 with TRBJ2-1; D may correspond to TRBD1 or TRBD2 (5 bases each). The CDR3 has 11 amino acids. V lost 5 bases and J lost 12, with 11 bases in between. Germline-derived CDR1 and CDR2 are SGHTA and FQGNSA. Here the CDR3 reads CASSGGTTQFF. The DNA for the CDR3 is TGTGCCAGCAGCGGGGGAACTACGCAGTTCTTC.

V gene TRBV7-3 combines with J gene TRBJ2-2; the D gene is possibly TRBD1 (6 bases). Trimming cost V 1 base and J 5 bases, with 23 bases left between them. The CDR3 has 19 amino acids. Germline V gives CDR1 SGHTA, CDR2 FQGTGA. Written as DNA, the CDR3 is TGTGCCAGCAGCTTAAAGGGCAGCCTAACGAACAGGGAGACCGGGGAGCTGTTTTTT. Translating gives CASSLKGSLTNRETGELFF. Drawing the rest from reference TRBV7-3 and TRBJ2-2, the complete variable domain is GAGVSQTPSNKVTEKGKYVELRCDPISGHTALYWYRQSLGQGPEFLIYFQGTGAADDSGLPNDRFFAVRPEGSVSTLKIQRTERGDSAVYLCASSLKGSLTNRETGELFFGEGSRLTVL.

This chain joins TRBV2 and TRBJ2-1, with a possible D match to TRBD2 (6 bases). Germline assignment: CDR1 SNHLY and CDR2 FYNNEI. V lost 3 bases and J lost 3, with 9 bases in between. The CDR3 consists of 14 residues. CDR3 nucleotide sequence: TGTGCCAGCAGTGAGCGGGACGGCTACAATGAGCAGTTCTTC. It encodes CASSERDGYNEQFF.

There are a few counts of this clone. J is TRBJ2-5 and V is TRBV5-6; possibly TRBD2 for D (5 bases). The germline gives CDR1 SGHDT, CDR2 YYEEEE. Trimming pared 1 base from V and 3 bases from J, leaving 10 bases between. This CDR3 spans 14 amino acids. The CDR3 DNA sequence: TGTGCCAGCAGCTTGCTAACTAGAAAAGAGACCCAGTACTTC. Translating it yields CASSLLTRKETQYF.

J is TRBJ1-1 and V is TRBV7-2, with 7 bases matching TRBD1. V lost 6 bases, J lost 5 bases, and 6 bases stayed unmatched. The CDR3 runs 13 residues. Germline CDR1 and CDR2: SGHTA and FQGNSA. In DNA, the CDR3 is TGTGCCAGCAGTTCTAGGGGGCAGACTGAAGCTTTCTTT. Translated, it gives CASSSRGQTEAFF.

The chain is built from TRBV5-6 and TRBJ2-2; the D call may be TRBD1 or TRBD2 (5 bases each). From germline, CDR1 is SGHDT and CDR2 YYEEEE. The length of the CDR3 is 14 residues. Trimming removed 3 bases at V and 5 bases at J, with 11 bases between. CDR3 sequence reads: CASSWGTRTGELFF. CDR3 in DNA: TGTGCCAGCAGCTGGGGGACGCGTACCGGGGAGCTGTTTTTT.

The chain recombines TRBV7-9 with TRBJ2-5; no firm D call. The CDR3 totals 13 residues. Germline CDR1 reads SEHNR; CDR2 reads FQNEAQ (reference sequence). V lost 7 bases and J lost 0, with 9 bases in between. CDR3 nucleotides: TGTGCCAGCATGGACCAGCACCAAGAGACCCAGTACTTC. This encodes CASMDQHQETQYF.

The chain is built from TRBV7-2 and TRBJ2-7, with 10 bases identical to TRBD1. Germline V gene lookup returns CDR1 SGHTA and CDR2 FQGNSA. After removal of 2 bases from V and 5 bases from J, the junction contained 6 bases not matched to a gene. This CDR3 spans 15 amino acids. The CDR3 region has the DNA TGTGCCAGCAGCTTAATGGGACAGGGGTTCCACGAGCAGTACTTC. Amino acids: CASSLMGQGFHEQYF.